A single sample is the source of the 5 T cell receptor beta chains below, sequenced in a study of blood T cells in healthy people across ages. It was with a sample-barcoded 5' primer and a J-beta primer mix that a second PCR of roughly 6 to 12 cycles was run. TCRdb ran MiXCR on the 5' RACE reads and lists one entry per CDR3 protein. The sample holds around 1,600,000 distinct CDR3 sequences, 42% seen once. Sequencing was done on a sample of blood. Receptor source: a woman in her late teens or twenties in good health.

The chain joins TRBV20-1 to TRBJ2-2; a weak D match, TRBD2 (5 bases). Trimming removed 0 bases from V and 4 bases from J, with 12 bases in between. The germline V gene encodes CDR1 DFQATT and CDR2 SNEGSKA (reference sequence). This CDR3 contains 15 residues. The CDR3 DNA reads TGCAGTGCTAGAGATCCGAGGGCCTTCACCGGGGAGCTGTTTTTT. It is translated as CSARDPRAFTGELFF.

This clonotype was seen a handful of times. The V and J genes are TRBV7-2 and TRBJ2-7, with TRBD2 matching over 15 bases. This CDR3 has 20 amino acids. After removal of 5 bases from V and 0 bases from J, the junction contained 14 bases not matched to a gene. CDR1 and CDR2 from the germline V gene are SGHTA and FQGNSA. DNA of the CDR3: TGTGCCAGCAGCCTATATTCCGGGACTAGCGGGAGGCTAAGCTCCTACGAGCAGTACTTC. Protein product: CASSLYSGTSGRLSSYEQYF.

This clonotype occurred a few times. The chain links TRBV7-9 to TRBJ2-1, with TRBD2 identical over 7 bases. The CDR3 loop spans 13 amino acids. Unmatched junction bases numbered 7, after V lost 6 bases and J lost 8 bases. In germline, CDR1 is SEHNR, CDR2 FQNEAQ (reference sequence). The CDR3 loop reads CASSFGRSYEQFF. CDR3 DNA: TGTGCCAGCAGTTTCGGGAGGAGCTATGAGCAGTTCTTC.

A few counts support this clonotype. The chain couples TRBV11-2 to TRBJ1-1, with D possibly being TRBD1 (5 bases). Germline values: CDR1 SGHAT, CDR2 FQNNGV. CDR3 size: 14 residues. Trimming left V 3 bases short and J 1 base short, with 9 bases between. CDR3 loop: CASSFDSPNTEAFF. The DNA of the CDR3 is TGTGCCAGCAGCTTTGACAGCCCGAACACTGAAGCTTTCTTT.

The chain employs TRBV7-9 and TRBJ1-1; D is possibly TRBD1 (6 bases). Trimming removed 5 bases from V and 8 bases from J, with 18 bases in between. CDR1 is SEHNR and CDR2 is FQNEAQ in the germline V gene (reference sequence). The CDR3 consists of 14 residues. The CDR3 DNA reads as TGTGCCAGCAGCATCATTCAGGGGATGCGAGAAGCTTTCTTT. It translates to CASSIIQGMREAFF.